One sample yielded the 26 T cell receptor beta chains listed below, sequenced in a study of CD8+CD57+ T cells in acquired aplastic anemia. In patients chosen for sequencing, flow cytometry had shown CD8+CD57+ cell expansion. Genomic DNA was employed as the template in profiling TCR beta VDJ and CDR3. TCRdb analysed the reads with MiXCR anew, one entry per CDR3 protein. The sample includes around 50,000 distinct CDR3 sequences, around 57% seen only once; the top ten take approximately 15%. Sequencing input: sorted CD4+, CD8+, or CD8+CD57+ T cells (not recorded which) from PBMCs. The receptors here all came from a human donor with aplastic anemia.

The CDR3 DNA reads TGTGCCAGTAGTGCACAGGGTTTCTACACCTTC. Translated, it gives CASSAQGFYTF. J is TRBJ1-2 and V is TRBV19, with D maybe TRBD1 (6 bases). Trimming stripped 5 bases from V and 10 bases from J, with 11 bases between. The germline CDR1 and CDR2 sequences are LNHDA and SQIVND (reference sequence). This CDR3 contains 11 residues.

The sample holds one count of this clonotype. This chain uses TRBV6-1 with TRBJ1-6; the match to TRBD1 covers 12 bases. The V gene's germline CDR1 is MNHNS and CDR2 SASEGT. V gave up 6 bases and J gave up 6 bases; unmatched junction bases: 6. This CDR3 has 16 residues. The CDR3 protein is CASSPGTGGRNSPLHF. The DNA for the CDR3 is TGTGCCAGCAGCCCCGGGACAGGGGGCCGTAATTCACCCCTCCACTTT.

This sequence joins TRBV15 and TRBJ1-3; no clear D gene. This CDR3 has 13 amino acids. The germline gives CDR1 LNHNV, CDR2 YYDKDF (reference sequence). Trimming cost V 0 bases and J 4 bases, with 4 bases left between them. DNA for the CDR3: TGTGCCACCAGCAGAGATTGGGGAAACACCATATATTTT. The encoded protein is CATSRDWGNTIYF.

J is TRBJ2-3 and V is TRBV25-1; D is possibly TRBD2 (6 bases). CDR1 is MGHDK, CDR2 SYGVNS, per germline. The CDR3 runs 14 residues. The germline V and J ends were trimmed by 8 bases and 1 base, with 13 bases remaining between them. The CDR3 loop reads CASGLPGGTDTQYF. The CDR3 DNA is TGTGCCAGCGGCCTCCCGGGGGGCACAGATACGCAGTATTTT.

This chain connects TRBV15 to TRBJ1-5, with D unclear. V lost 4 bases and J lost 3, with 7 bases in between. Germline V gene sequence: CDR1 LNHNV, CDR2 YYDKDF (reference sequence). The CDR3 runs 13 residues. The CDR3 spells CATSKQLNQPQHF. The CDR3 DNA follows: TGTGCCACCAGCAAACAGCTCAATCAGCCCCAGCATTTT. The complete variable domain, with remaining parts taken from reference TRBV15 and TRBJ1-5, reads DAMVIQNPRYQVTQFGKPVTLSCSQTLNHNVMYWYQQKSSQAPKLLFHYYDKDFNNEADTPDNFQSRRPNTSFCFLDIRSPGLGDTAMYLCATSKQLNQPQHFGDGTRLSIL.

As concerns this clonotype: This clone may be a read error of a much larger clone one base away. The chain carries TRBV24-1 and TRBJ1-2; D not resolved. This CDR3 is built from 13 residues. V dropped 0 bases and J dropped 8 bases, with 9 bases sitting between them. Germline-derived CDR1 and CDR2 are KGHDR and SFDVKD. CDR3: CATSDLESSGYTF. The CDR3 DNA is TGTGCCACCAGTGATTTGGAGAGCAGCGGCTACACCTTC.

The chain joins TRBV12-3 or TRBV12-4 to TRBJ2-1, with D maybe TRBD1 (6 bases). Trimming left V 5 bases short and J 4 bases short, with 12 bases between. The CDR3 totals 14 residues. CDR3 amino acids: CASSQADRYNEQFF. Written as DNA, the CDR3 is TGTGCCAGCAGTCAGGCGGACAGATACAATGAGCAGTTCTTC.

The gene calls are TRBV5-1 and TRBJ2-7; TRBD2 matches at 7 bases. The CDR3 covers 14 residues. The germline gives CDR1 SGHRS, CDR2 YFSETQ. J gave up 3 bases and V 0 bases, and 3 bases lay outside the gene matches. Here the CDR3 reads CASSLGSGNYEQYF. The CDR3 DNA is TGCGCCAGCAGCTTGGGGAGCGGGAACTACGAGCAGTACTTC.

The chain employs TRBV7-2 and TRBJ2-1, with 10 bases identical to TRBD2. J was trimmed by 7 bases and V by 6 bases; bases with no gene match: 9. Germline assignment: CDR1 SGHTA and CDR2 FQGNSA. The CDR3 runs 15 residues. DNA for the CDR3: TGTGCCAGCAGATATAGCGGGGGGCCAGAAAATGAGCAGTTCTTC. As protein: CASRYSGGPENEQFF.

This clonotype is medium-sized by share. CDR3 protein: CASDPANTEAFF. The CDR3 bases are TGTGCCAGCGATCCAGCGAACACTGAAGCTTTCTTT. The genes are TRBV2 and TRBJ1-1, with D unresolved. Trimming stripped 8 bases from V and 1 base from J, with 8 bases between. Germline V gives CDR1 SNHLY, CDR2 FYNNEI. This CDR3 comprises 12 residues.

The chain has TRBV12-3 or TRBV12-4 and TRBJ1-1; a possible D gene is TRBD1 (6 bases). V lost 6 bases and J lost 7, with 15 bases in between. The CDR3 length is 13 residues. This CDR3 is CASSHDRYSEAFF. The CDR3 coding sequence is TGTGCCAGCAGCCACGACAGGTACAGTGAAGCTTTCTTT.

V usage is TRBV4-1 and J usage is TRBJ1-2; TRBD1 aligns across 7 bases. The germline CDR1 and CDR2 sequences are MGHRA and YSYEKL. This CDR3 is 13 amino acids long. The J segment lost 4 bases and the V segment lost 4 bases, leaving 3 bases of the junction unmatched. The CDR3 loop reads CASSRTGAYGYTF. As DNA, the CDR3 is TGCGCCAGCAGCCGAACAGGGGCCTATGGCTACACCTTC.

This clonotype was recorded a few times. V usage is TRBV29-1 and J usage is TRBJ2-1; 9 nucleotides match TRBD2. CDR1 is SQVTM, CDR2 ANQGSEA, per germline. The CDR3 is 16 residues long. Trimming took 7 bases from V and 3 from J; bases not matched to a gene: 13. The chain's CDR3 is CSARRGLAGFYNEQFF. The CDR3 DNA reads as TGCAGCGCTAGGAGGGGGCTAGCGGGGTTCTACAATGAGCAGTTCTTC.

This clonotype was counted only a few times. V and J are TRBV30 and TRBJ1-2; D is possibly TRBD1 (5 bases). Per the germline V gene, CDR1 is GTSNPN and CDR2 is SVGIG (reference sequence). The CDR3 totals 15 residues. The V and J ends lost 3 bases and 6 bases respectively, with 20 bases between them. The CDR3 DNA reads as TGTGCCTGGAGGGCAAATGGACACGATGGGGATGGCTACACCTTC. It translates to CAWRANGHDGDGYTF.

This clonotype was observed a few times. V and J are TRBV4-1 and TRBJ1-5, with D hard to call. Germline V gives CDR1 MGHRA, CDR2 YSYEKL. The CDR3 extends over 13 amino acids. Trimming took 8 bases from V and 7 from J, leaving 15 bases between them. CDR3 in DNA: TGCGCCAGCTCCTCCCCCCAAGTCCAGCCCCAGCATTTT. Translating it yields CASSSPQVQPQHF.

The genes are TRBV15 and TRBJ2-7, with 7 nucleotides matching TRBD2. J gave up 9 bases and V 8 bases, and 10 bases lay outside the gene matches. Germline CDR1 is LNHNV and CDR2 is YYDKDF (reference sequence). The CDR3 sequence is 12 residues long. CDR3 DNA: TGTGCCACCTTGGGGGAGGGGCGGAGGCAGTACTTC. It specifies CATLGEGRRQYF.

V and J are TRBV15 and TRBJ2-7, with D uncertain. Trimming took 3 bases from V and 6 from J, leaving 9 bases between them. This CDR3 contains 12 residues. Germline V gene data show CDR1 as LNHNV and CDR2 as YYDKDF (reference sequence). CDR3 protein: CATSRVTGEQYF. The CDR3 bases are TGTGCCACCAGCAGGGTAACCGGCGAGCAGTACTTC. The full variable domain, rest sourced from reference TRBV15 and TRBJ2-7, is DAMVIQNPRYQVTQFGKPVTLSCSQTLNHNVMYWYQQKSSQAPKLLFHYYDKDFNNEADTPDNFQSRRPNTSFCFLDIRSPGLGDTAMYLCATSRVTGEQYFGPGTRLTVT.

Only a few counts were recorded for this clonotype. The V gene is TRBV15, the J gene TRBJ1-5; 9 bases align to TRBD1. Germline V CDR1 and CDR2: LNHNV, YYDKDF (reference sequence). The CDR3 contains 17 residues. Trimming took 2 bases from V and 5 from J; bases not matched to a gene: 10. CDR3 region: CATSRSLRTGGYQPQHF. CDR3 in DNA: TGTGCCACCAGCAGATCATTACGAACAGGGGGCTATCAGCCCCAGCATTTT.

Ten or more counts support this clonotype. The chain carries TRBV12-3 or TRBV12-4 and TRBJ2-3, with 15 bases that match TRBD2. There are 18 residues in the CDR3. The V and J ends lost 5 bases and 4 bases, in that order; junction bases with no gene match: 10. Written as DNA, the CDR3 is TGTGCCAGCAGTACACGGACTAGCGGGGGGGCGGCCCCAGATACGCAGTATTTT. Translated, it gives CASSTRTSGGAAPDTQYF.

This clonotype qualifies as medium-sized. The chain recombines TRBV19 with TRBJ1-2, with D hard to call. The germline V and J ends were trimmed by 4 bases and 10 bases, with 10 bases remaining between them. The CDR3 runs to 11 residues. The V gene's germline CDR1 is LNHDA and CDR2 SQIVND (reference sequence). The CDR3 DNA sequence: TGTGCCAGTAGTAGGGTGGGAGACTACACCTTC. Translation: CASSRVGDYTF.

The rearrangement joins TRBV10-3 to TRBJ1-2; D gene unclear. The CDR3 loop spans 12 amino acids. V was shortened by 5 bases and J by 3 bases, with 7 bases between the two germline ends. Germline lookup yields CDR1 ENHRY and CDR2 SYGVKD. CDR3 bases: TGTGCCATCAGTCAGGTCGACTATGGCTACACCTTC. Translating gives CAISQVDYGYTF.

This clonotype was found many times. V and J are TRBV5-8 and TRBJ1-1, with unresolved D. The CDR3 runs to 15 residues. Germline V lookup: CDR1 SGHTS, CDR2 YDEGEE. V was pared by 2 bases and J by 1 base, with 12 bases between. CDR3 loop: CASSFLGSSNTEAFF. The CDR3 coding sequence is TGTGCCAGCAGCTTCCTCGGGAGTTCGAACACTGAAGCTTTCTTT.

This clonotype has at least ten counts. In nucleotides, the CDR3 is TGTGCCAGCAGCGTATTGGCGGGGGGGCCAAGTCGCACAGATACGCAGTATTTT. This gives the protein CASSVLAGGPSRTDTQYF. The chain combines TRBV9 with TRBJ2-3; 9 positions agree with TRBD2. In germline, CDR1 is SGDLS, CDR2 YYNGEE. The CDR3 spans 18 residues. After removal of 1 base from V and 1 base from J, the junction contained 10 bases not matched to a gene.

This clonotype was seen ten or more times. The chain has TRBV20-1 and TRBJ2-7; 14 bases agree with TRBD2. The CDR3 spans 17 residues. Per the germline V gene, CDR1 is DFQATT and CDR2 is SNEGSKA (reference sequence). V shed 6 bases, J shed 3 bases, and the junction held 13 bases outside the gene matches. CDR3 coding DNA: TGCAGTGCCTACCTACCCGGGACTAGCGGGGGCGGCTACGAGCAGTACTTC. Translation: CSAYLPGTSGGGYEQYF.

The rearrangement joins TRBV11-2 to TRBJ2-1; D may be TRBD1 (5 bases). Germline V gives CDR1 SGHAT, CDR2 FQNNGV. V lost 3 bases to trimming and J lost 4 bases, with 19 bases between them. The CDR3 runs to 17 residues. CDR3 nucleotide sequence: TGTGCCAGCAGCTTCGTAGGACCAGGGTTAGGGTACAATGAGCAGTTCTTC. Protein product: CASSFVGPGLGYNEQFF. Drawing the rest from reference TRBV11-2 and TRBJ2-1, the complete variable domain is EAGVAQSPRYKIIEKRQSVAFWCNPISGHATLYWYQQILGQGPKLLIQFQNNGVVDDSQLPKDRFSAERLKGVDSTLKIQPAKLEDSAVYLCASSFVGPGLGYNEQFFGPGTRLTVL.

The genes are TRBV19 and TRBJ2-7, with 7 bases matching TRBD1. Germline values: CDR1 LNHDA, CDR2 SQIVND (reference sequence). The CDR3 runs 12 residues. V lost 6 bases to trimming and J lost 6 bases; unmatched junction nucleotides: 5. This CDR3 reads CASRGQVGEQYF. The CDR3 DNA reads as TGTGCCAGTAGAGGACAGGTGGGCGAGCAGTACTTC.